Below, one T cell receptor (beta chain) is given with its context. Its antigen remains unknown. Germline loops: CDR1 MNHEY, CDR2 SVGAGI. This CDR3 has 17 amino acids. V shed 2 bases and J shed 2 bases, with 13 bases lying between them. This specimen belongs to a study of T cells after yellow fever vaccination. Overall study findings and caveats: Contaminants from the bulk population, in the form of abundant clonotypes, could be found in FACS-sorted repertoires.

A single record per CDR3 protein comes from TCRdb applying MiXCR to the 5' RACE reads. The data hold about 580,000 distinct CDR3 sequences, with roughly a sixth observed a single time. The specimen comprised PBMCs, sampled about 5 days after the first yellow fever vaccination. This receptor was identified in a man aged 18 to 29 who received the YFV17D yellow fever vaccine. V usage is TRBV6-5 and J usage is TRBJ2-6, with D unresolved. CDR3 in amino acids: CASSYGQGRTGANVLTF. In DNA form, the CDR3 reads TGTGCCAGCAGTTACGGTCAAGGACGGACTGGGGCCAACGTCCTGACTTTC.